This T cell receptor (beta chain) emerged from a study of early T cells in non-severe SARS-CoV-2 infection. General study results and limits: Sequences matched to VDJdb favored anti-spike CD8 responses, while private and CD4 specificities were missed.

Unique molecular identifiers were added to individual cDNA molecules. TCRdb ran MiXCR on the 5' RACE reads and lists one entry per CDR3 protein. The sample includes tens of thousands of distinct CDR3 sequences, 9.5% to 15% of them seen just once. V lost 3 bases and J lost 5; bases outside the gene matches: 3. The CDR3 has 13 amino acids. Note on this clonotype: Its antigen is unknown.

This chain uses TRBV12-3 or TRBV12-4 with TRBJ1-2; 7 bases agree with TRBD1. The origin of this receptor is an adult who was a healthcare worker with PCR-confirmed SARS-CoV-2 infection or an uninfected control (not recorded which). The donor label of this sample is uncertain. Source: whole blood, taken at baseline. CDR3 sequence reads: CASSLGTVYGYTF. CDR3 nucleotide sequence: TGTGCCAGCAGTTTGGGGACAGTTTATGGCTACACCTTC.